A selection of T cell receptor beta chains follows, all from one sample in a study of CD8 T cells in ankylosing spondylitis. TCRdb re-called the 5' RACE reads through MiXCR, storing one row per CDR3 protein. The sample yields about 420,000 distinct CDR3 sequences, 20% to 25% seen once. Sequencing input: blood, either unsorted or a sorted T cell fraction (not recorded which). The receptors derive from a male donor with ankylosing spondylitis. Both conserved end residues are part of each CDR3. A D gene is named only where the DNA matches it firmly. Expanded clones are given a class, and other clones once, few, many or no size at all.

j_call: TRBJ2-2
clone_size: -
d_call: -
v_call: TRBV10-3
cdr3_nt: TGTGCCATCAGGAAAGGGACGGGAAACACCGGGGAGCTGTTTTTT
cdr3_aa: CAIRKGTGNTGELFF

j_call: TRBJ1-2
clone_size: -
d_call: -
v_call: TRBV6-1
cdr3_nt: TGTGCCAGCAGCCCCGACCCACAGGGATCCTATGGCTACACCTTC
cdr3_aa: CASSPDPQGSYGYTF

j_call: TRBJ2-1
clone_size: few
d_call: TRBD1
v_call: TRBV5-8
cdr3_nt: TGTGCCAGCATCCCCGGGACAGGGTCTTACAATGAGCAGTTCTTC
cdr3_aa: CASIPGTGSYNEQFF

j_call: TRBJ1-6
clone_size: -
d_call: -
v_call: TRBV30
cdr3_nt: TGTGCCTGGGGCGAATCGATTGATTCACCCCTCCACTTT
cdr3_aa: CAWGESIDSPLHF

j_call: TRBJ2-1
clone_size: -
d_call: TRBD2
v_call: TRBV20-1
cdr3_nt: TGCAGTGCTAGAGCTCCGAGACTAGCGGGCCGCCATGAGCAGTTCTTC
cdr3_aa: CSARAPRLAGRHEQFF

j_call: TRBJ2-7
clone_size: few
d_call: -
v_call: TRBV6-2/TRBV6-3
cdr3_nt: TGTGCCAGCAGTTACTACGGGGACACCTTCTACGAGCAGTACTTC
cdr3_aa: CASSYYGDTFYEQYF

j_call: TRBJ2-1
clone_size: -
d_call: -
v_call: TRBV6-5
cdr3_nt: TGTGCCAGCAGTTACAGTCAATTGAGCGTGGGCGCCTACAATGAGCAGTTCTTC
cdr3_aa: CASSYSQLSVGAYNEQFF

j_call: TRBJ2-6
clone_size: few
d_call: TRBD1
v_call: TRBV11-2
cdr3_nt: TGTGCCAGCAGCTCGACAGGGGCTGGGGCCAACGTCCTGACTTTC
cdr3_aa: CASSSTGAGANVLTF

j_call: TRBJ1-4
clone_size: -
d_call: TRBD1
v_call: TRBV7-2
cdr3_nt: TGTGCCAGCAGCTTAGTTCCCGGGACAGTAGATGAAAAACTGTTTTTT
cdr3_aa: CASSLVPGTVDEKLFF

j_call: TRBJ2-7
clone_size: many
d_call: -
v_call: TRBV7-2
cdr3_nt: TGTGCCAGCAGCTTGGTTACCCCCTACGAGCAGTACTTC
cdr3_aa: CASSLVTPYEQYF

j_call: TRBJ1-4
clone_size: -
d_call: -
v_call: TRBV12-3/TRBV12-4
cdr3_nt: TGTGCCAGCAAGGGGCTCGCAGCTAATGAAAGACTGTTTTTT
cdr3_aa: CASKGLAANERLFF

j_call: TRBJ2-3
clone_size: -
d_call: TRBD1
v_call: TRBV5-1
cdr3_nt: TGCGCCAGCAGCCGGGACAGGGCGATAGATACGCAGTATTTT
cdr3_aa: CASSRDRAIDTQYF

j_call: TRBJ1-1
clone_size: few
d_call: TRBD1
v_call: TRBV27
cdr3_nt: TGTGCCAGCAGCCAAAGGGGGCTAGGGACTGAAGCTTTCTTT
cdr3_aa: CASSQRGLGTEAFF

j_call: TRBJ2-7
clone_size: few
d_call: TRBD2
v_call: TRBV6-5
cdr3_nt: TGTGCCAGCAGTTACTCGGCTAGCGGGAGGTCACGGGGCGAGCAGTACTTC
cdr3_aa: CASSYSASGRSRGEQYF

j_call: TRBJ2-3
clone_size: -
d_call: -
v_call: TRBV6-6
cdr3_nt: TGTGCCAGCAGCCCTATACCGGATACGCAGTATTTT
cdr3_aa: CASSPIPDTQYF

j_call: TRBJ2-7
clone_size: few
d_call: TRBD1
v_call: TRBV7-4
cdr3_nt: TGTGCCAGCAGCTCGGTACCGGGACAGCCTCTCGAGCAGTACTTC
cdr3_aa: CASSSVPGQPLEQYF

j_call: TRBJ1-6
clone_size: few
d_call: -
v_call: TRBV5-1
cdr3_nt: TGCGCCAGCAGTTTTGACCAGGGAGGTAATTCACCCCTCCACTTT
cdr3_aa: CASSFDQGGNSPLHF

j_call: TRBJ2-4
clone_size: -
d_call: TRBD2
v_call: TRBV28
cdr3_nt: TGTGCCACGGGAGGGCTCCCAAACATTCAGTACTTC
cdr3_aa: CATGGLPNIQYF

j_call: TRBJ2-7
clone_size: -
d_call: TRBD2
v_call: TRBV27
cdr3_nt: TGTGCCAGCAGTTCCAAGACTAGCGGGAGCTACGAGCAGTACTTC
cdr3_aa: CASSSKTSGSYEQYF

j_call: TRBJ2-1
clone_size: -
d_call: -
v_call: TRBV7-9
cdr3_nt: TGTGCCAGCAGCTTAACCCGGGAAAGGTCCTACAATGAGCAGTTCTTC
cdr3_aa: CASSLTRERSYNEQFF

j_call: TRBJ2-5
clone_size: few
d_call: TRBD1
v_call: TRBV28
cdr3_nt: TGTGCCAGCAGTTCCCGACAGGGGATCGAGGAGACCCAGTACTTC
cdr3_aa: CASSSRQGIEETQYF

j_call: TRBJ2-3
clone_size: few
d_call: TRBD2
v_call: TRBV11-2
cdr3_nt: TGTGCCAGCAGCTTGACTAGCGGATACACAGATACGCAGTATTTT
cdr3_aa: CASSLTSGYTDTQYF

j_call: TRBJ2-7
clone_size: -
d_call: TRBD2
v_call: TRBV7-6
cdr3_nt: TGTGCCAGCAGCTTAGCTAGCGGGGGCGAGCAGTACTTC
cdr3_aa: CASSLASGGEQYF

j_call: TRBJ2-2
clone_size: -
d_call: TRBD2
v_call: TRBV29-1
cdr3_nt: TGCAGCGGATCTAGCGGGAGGGACACCGGGGAGCTGTTTTTT
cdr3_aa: CSGSSGRDTGELFF

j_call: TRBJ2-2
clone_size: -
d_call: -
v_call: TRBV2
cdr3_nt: TGTGCCAGCAGTGAATCCGAGTTCGGGGAGCTGTTTTTT
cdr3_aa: CASSESEFGELFF

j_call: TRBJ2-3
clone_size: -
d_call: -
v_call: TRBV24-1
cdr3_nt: TGTGCCACCAGTGATTTGCAGGACATTGGCACAGATACGCAGTATTTT
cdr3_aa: CATSDLQDIGTDTQYF

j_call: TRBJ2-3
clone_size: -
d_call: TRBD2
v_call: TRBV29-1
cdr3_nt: TGCAGCGTTGTCCCGCGGGAGGGGGGCACAGATACGCAGTATTTT
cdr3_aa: CSVVPREGGTDTQYF

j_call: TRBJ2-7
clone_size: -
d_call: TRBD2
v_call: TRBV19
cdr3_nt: TGTGCCAGTAGTCCGCTGGGGACTAGGGGTCTGTACGAGCAGTACTTC
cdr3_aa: CASSPLGTRGLYEQYF

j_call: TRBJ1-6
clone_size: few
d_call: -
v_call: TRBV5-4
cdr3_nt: TGTGCCAGCAGCCGATTCGTAGGGGGTAATTCACCCCTCCACTTT
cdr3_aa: CASSRFVGGNSPLHF

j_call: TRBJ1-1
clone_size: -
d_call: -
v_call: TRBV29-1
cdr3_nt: TGCAGCGAGCAGGACACCTTGAACACTGAAGCTTTCTTT
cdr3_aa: CSEQDTLNTEAFF

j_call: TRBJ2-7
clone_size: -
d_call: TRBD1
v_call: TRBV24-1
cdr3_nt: TGTGCCACCAGTGGTCCCAACCGGGACAGAGAAAGGTCGTCGTACGAGCAGTACTTC
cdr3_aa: CATSGPNRDRERSSYEQYF

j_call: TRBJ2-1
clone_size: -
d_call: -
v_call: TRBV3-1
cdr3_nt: TGTGCCAGCAGCCAGCGGACAGTGTGGAATGAGCAGTTCTTC
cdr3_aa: CASSQRTVWNEQFF

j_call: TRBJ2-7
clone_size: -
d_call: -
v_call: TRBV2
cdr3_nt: TGTGCCAGCACTCAGAGACAGCGGAGTAATCACGAGCAGTACTTC
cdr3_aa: CASTQRQRSNHEQYF

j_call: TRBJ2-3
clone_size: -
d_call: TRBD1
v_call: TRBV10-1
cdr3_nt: TGCGCCAGCAGTGAATCTGACAGGGGGGGACCAGATACGCAGTATTTT
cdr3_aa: CASSESDRGGPDTQYF

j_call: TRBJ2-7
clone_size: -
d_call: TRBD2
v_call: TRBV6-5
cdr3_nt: TGTGCCAGCAGTTACCGCCGCGGGAGACTATACGAGCAGTACTTC
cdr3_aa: CASSYRRGRLYEQYF

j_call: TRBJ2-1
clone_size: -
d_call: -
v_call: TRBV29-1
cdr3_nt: TGCAGCGCCGACGACTCCTACAATGAGCAGTTCTTC
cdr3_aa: CSADDSYNEQFF

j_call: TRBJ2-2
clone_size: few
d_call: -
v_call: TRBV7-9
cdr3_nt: TGTGCCAGCATTAGGGGTTGGACCGGGGAGCTGTTTTTT
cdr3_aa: CASIRGWTGELFF

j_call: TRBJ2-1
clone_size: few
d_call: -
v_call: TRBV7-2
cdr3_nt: TGTGCCAGCAGGACGTGGAGGGGCTCCTACAATGAGCAGTTCTTC
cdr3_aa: CASRTWRGSYNEQFF

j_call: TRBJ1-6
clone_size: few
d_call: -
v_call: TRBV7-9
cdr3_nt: TGTGCCAGCAGCCGGACCGCCGAGAATTCACCCCTCCACTTT
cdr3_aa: CASSRTAENSPLHF

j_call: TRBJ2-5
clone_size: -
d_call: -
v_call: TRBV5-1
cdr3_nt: TGCGCCAGCAGCTTGTCTGCGTCGCCGGAGACCCAGTACTTC
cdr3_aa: CASSLSASPETQYF

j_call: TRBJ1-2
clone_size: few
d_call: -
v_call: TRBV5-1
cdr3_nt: TGCGCCAGCAGCTTGGGCTACAGACAGACCTATGGCTACACCTTC
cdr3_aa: CASSLGYRQTYGYTF

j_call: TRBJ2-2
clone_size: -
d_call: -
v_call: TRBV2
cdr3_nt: TGTGCCAGAGGGGGGACTGGGCCCCGGGCCGGGGAGCTGTTTTTT
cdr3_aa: CARGGTGPRAGELFF

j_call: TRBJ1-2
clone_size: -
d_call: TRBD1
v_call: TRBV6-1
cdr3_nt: TGTGCCAGCAGGCGGACAGGGGGGACATCGGACACCTTC
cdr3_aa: CASRRTGGTSDTF

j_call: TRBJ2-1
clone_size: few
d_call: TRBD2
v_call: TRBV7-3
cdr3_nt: TGTGCCAGCAGCTTAACGGGAGGACTAGCGGGAGGTGAGCAGTTCTTC
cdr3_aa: CASSLTGGLAGGEQFF

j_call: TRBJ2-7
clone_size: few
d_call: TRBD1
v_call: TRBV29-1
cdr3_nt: TGCAGCGTCGGACAGGGAGACGTCTACGAGCAGTACTTC
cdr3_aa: CSVGQGDVYEQYF

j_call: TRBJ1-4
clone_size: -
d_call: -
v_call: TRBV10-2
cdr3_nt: TGCGCCAGCGGACAAAGGACCCAAGAAAAACTGTTTTTT
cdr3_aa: CASGQRTQEKLFF

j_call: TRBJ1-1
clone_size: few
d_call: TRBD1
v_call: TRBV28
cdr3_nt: TGTGCCAGCCCGGGACAGATGAACACTGAAGCTTTCTTT
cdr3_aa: CASPGQMNTEAFF

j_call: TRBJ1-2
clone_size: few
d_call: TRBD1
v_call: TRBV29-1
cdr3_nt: TGCAGCGGAAGGACAGGCCTCAACTATGGCTACACCTTC
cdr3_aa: CSGRTGLNYGYTF

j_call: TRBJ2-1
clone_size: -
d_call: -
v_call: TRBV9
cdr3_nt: TGTGCCAGCAGCGTAGTAGGAGCCAATGAGCAGTTCTTC
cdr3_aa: CASSVVGANEQFF

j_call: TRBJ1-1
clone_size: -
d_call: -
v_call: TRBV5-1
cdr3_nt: TGCGCCAGCAGCATAGACCTGAACACTGAAGCTTTCTTT
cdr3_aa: CASSIDLNTEAFF

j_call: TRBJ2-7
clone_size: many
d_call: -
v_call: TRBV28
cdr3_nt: TGTGCCGCCTGGGACAAACCCAACGAGCAGTACTTC
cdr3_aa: CAAWDKPNEQYF

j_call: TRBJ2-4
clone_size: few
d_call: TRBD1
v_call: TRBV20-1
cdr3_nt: TGCAGTGCTAGAGTACCGGGACAGGGTCCCAAAAACATTCAGTACTTC
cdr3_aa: CSARVPGQGPKNIQYF

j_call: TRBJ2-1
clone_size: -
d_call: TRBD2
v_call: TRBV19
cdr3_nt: TGTGCCAGTAGTATGGTGCGGGAGGCGTATGAGCAGTTCTTC
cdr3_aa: CASSMVREAYEQFF

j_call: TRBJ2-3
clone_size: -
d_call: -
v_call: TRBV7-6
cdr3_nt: TGTGCCAGCAGCTTAGCCCGTAGCACAGATACGCAGTATTTT
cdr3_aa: CASSLARSTDTQYF

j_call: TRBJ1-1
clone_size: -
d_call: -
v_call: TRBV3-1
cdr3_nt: TGTGCCAGCAGCCAGCGGATGAACACTGAAGCTTTCTTT
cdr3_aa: CASSQRMNTEAFF

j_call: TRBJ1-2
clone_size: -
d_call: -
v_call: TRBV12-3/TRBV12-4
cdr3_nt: TGTGCCAGCAGAAACGCGGGCTATAATAACTATGGCTACACCTTC
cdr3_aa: CASRNAGYNNYGYTF

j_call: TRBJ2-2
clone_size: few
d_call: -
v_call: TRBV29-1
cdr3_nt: TGCAGCGTCCGGAGCGACCCCGGGGAGCTGTTTTTT
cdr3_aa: CSVRSDPGELFF

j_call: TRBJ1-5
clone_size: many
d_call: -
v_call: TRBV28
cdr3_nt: TGTGCCAGCGACACCGGGGGAGATAGCAATCAGCCCCAGCATTTT
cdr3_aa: CASDTGGDSNQPQHF

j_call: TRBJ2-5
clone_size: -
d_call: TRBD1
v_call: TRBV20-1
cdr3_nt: TGCAGTGCCGGTACAGGGGGCAGGGAGACCCAGTACTTC
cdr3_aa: CSAGTGGRETQYF